These 16 T cell receptor beta chains were sequenced from one sample in a study of blood T cells in healthy people across ages. Together with a sample-barcoded 5' primer, a J-beta primer mix was included in a second PCR lasting roughly 7 to 11 cycles. TCRdb reanalysed the 5' RACE reads using MiXCR and keeps one entry per CDR3 protein. The data show around 790,000 distinct CDR3 sequences, around 43% seen once. The sequenced sample consisted of blood. The receptors were sampled from a man between 60 and 75 years old in good health.

The table lists this clonotype with a count of one. The chain has TRBV25-1 and TRBJ2-3; D uncertain. Germline V gene sequence: CDR1 MGHDK, CDR2 SYGVNS. The CDR3 contains 13 residues. With 0 bases removed from V and 5 bases from J, the gap between germline ends came to 6 bases. The CDR3, as DNA: TGTGCCAGCAGTGAATATATTCAAGATACGCAGTATTTT. It translates to CASSEYIQDTQYF. Combining the CDR3 with reference TRBV25-1 and TRBJ2-3 gives the whole variable domain EADIYQTPRYLVIGTGKKITLECSQTMGHDKMYWYQQDPGMELHLIHYSYGVNSTEKGDLSSESTVSRIRTEHFPLTLESARPSHTSQYLCASSEYIQDTQYFGPGTRLTVL.

This chain uses TRBV20-1 with TRBJ2-3, with no clear D. Trimming took 4 bases from V and 1 from J, leaving 6 bases between them. Germline V gene lookup returns CDR1 DFQATT and CDR2 SNEGSKA (reference sequence). There are 12 residues in the CDR3. Here the CDR3 DNA reads TGCAGTGCTAATCTCGGCACAGATACGCAGTATTTT. It translates to CSANLGTDTQYF.

The sample holds a few counts of this clonotype. This chain links TRBV15 with TRBJ2-4; tentatively, D is TRBD2 (5 bases). Germline V CDR1 and CDR2: LNHNV, YYDKDF (reference sequence). Trimming took 3 bases from V and 7 from J, leaving 16 bases between them. The CDR3 totals 15 residues. CDR3 DNA sequence: TGTGCCACCAGCAGGGTCGGCGGGCTGGGGAACATTCAGTACTTC. This translates into CATSRVGGLGNIQYF.

Only a few counts were recorded for this clonotype. J is TRBJ1-5 and V is TRBV6-2 or TRBV6-3; D perhaps matches TRBD1 (5 bases). The CDR3 covers 14 residues. V was clipped by 6 bases and J by 3 bases, with 12 bases between them. Germline values: CDR1 MNHEY, CDR2 SVGEGT. CDR3 coding DNA: TGTGCCAGCAGCGGGGGGTCGGACAATCAGCCCCAGCATTTT. Its translation is CASSGGSDNQPQHF.

Comments on this clonotype: This could be a read error, since a much larger clone is one nucleotide away. The rearrangement joins TRBV7-2 to TRBJ2-4; 10 nucleotides align to TRBD1. Judging by the DNA end, TRBJ2-7 fits better; the J call may be wrong. The CDR3 is made up of 16 amino acids. The germline CDR1 and CDR2 sequences are SGHTA and FQGNSA. The DNA of the CDR3 is TGTGCCAGCAGCTTAGGATGGGACAGGGGCGGAGGCGAGCAGTACTTC. As protein: CASSLGWDRGGGEQYF.

J is TRBJ2-1 and V is TRBV7-8; 9 bases map to TRBD1. This CDR3 is 17 amino acids long. With V trimmed by 6 bases and J by 8 bases, 17 bases remained unmatched. The germline V gene encodes CDR1 SGHVS and CDR2 FQNEAQ. This CDR3 is CASSQDPKGTGLDEQFF. DNA for the CDR3: TGTGCCAGCAGTCAAGACCCGAAGGGGACAGGGCTCGATGAGCAGTTCTTC.

The chain is built from TRBV20-1 and TRBJ2-1; the D gene is possibly TRBD1 (6 bases). Germline-derived CDR1 and CDR2 are DFQATT and SNEGSKA (reference sequence). There are 15 residues in the CDR3. V dropped 5 bases and J dropped 0 bases, with 14 bases sitting between them. The chain's CDR3 is CSAEPNRVSYNEQFF. CDR3 bases: TGCAGTGCTGAGCCAAACAGGGTCTCCTACAATGAGCAGTTCTTC.

The chain uses TRBV6-1 and TRBJ1-1, with 7 bases fitting TRBD1. Germline CDR1 and CDR2: MNHNS and SASEGT. Trimming took 5 bases from V and 2 from J; bases not matched to a gene: 5. This CDR3 comprises 14 residues. In DNA, the CDR3 is TGTGCCAGCAGTAGAGACAGGGATAACACTGAAGCTTTCTTT. It encodes CASSRDRDNTEAFF.

This sequence joins TRBV15 and TRBJ2-5, with D maybe TRBD2 (7 bases). Looked up from germline, CDR1 is LNHNV and CDR2 is YYDKDF (reference sequence). The V gene lost 2 bases and the J gene lost 11 bases, with 15 bases spanning the gap. There are 13 residues in the CDR3. The CDR3 is CATSRTQGGEQYF. The DNA of the CDR3 is TGTGCCACCAGCAGAACACAGGGAGGGGAGCAGTACTTC.

The chain employs TRBV6-6 and TRBJ2-2, with TRBD1 identical over 9 bases. The CDR3 contains 13 residues. V shed 11 bases, J shed 5 bases, and the junction held 6 bases outside the gene matches. Germline loops: CDR1 MNHNY, CDR2 SVGAGI (reference sequence). This CDR3 reads CAGGTGWTGELFF. In nucleotides, the CDR3 is TGTGCCGGGGGGACAGGGTGGACCGGGGAGCTGTTTTTT.

This clonotype appeared a few times. V usage is TRBV7-9 and J usage is TRBJ2-5, with a weak D call TRBD1 (5 bases). V lost 4 bases and J 1 base, leaving 16 bases between the germline ends. This CDR3 region has 16 residues. Germline V gene data show CDR1 as SEHNR and CDR2 as FQNEAQ (reference sequence). The CDR3, as DNA: TGTGCCAGCAGCTCCAACCGACAGCCGGTCCAAGAGACCCAGTACTTC. This gives the protein CASSSNRQPVQETQYF.

The J gene is TRBJ1-2, the V gene TRBV6-5; TRBD1 aligns across 8 bases. The ends lost 3 bases at V and 5 bases at J; junction bases unmatched: 5. CDR3 length equals 14 residues. CDR1 and CDR2 from the germline V gene are MNHEY and SVGAGI. The CDR3 sequence is CASSYGTGVYGYTF. In DNA, the CDR3 is TGTGCCAGCAGTTATGGGACAGGAGTATATGGCTACACCTTC.

Only a few counts were recorded for this clonotype. The chain combines TRBV28 with TRBJ2-1; 9 bases align to TRBD2. V shed 5 bases and J 8 bases; nucleotides not matched to a gene: 13. Germline V CDR1 and CDR2: MDHEN, SYDVKM. This CDR3 comprises 16 residues. The CDR3 DNA is TGTGCCAGCAGTGCCGACTTCGCGGGGGGGCGTCATGAGCAGTTCTTC. This sequence encodes CASSADFAGGRHEQFF.

This clonotype was counted a few times. The chain combines TRBV11-2 with TRBJ2-5, with D perhaps TRBD2 (5 bases). V was shortened by 4 bases and J by 1 base, with 10 bases between the two germline ends. The CDR3 totals 14 residues. Germline assignment: CDR1 SGHAT and CDR2 FQNNGV. The CDR3 sequence: CASSSPTTQETQYF. In nucleotides, the CDR3 is TGTGCCAGCAGCTCTCCGACTACCCAAGAGACCCAGTACTTC.

As for this clonotype: This could be a read error, since a much larger clone is one nucleotide away. V and J are TRBV29-1 and TRBJ2-1; tentative D call: TRBD2 (6 bases). V gave up 0 bases and J gave up 10 bases, with 19 bases separating them. In germline, CDR1 is SQVTM, CDR2 ANQGSEA. CDR3 length: 15 amino acids. CDR3 DNA sequence: TGCAGCGTTGAAGACCCCGACGTTGGGGGGTACGAGCAGTTCTTC. Residues: CSVEDPDVGGYEQFF.

To note about this clonotype: A much larger clone differs by one base, so this may be a read error. CDR3 in DNA: TGTGCCAGCAGCCGAGATAAACTACCGGCCCAGTACTTC. Its translation is CASSRDKLPAQYF. The chain uses TRBV3-1 and TRBJ2-5; D uncertain. Germline V gene data show CDR1 as LGHDT and CDR2 as YNNKEL (reference sequence). V was shortened by 4 bases and J by 9 bases, with 15 bases between the two germline ends. The CDR3 consists of 13 residues.